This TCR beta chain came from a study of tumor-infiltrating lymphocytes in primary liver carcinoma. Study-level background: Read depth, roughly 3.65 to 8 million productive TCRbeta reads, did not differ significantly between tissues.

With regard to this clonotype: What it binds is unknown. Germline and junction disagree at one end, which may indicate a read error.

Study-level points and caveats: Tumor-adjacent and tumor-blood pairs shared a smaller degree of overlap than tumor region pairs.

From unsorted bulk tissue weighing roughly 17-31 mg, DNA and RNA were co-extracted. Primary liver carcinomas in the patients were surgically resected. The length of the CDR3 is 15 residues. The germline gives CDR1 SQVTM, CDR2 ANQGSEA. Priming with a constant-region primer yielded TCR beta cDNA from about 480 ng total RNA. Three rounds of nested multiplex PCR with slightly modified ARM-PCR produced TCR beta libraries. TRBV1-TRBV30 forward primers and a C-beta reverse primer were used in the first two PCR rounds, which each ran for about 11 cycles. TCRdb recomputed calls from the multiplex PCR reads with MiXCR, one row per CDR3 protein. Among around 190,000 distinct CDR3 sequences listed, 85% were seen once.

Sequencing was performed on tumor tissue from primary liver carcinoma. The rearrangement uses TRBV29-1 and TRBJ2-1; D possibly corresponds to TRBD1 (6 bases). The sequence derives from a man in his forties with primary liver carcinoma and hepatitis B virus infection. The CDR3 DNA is TGCAGCTCCACTGTGACACAGGGCTCCTACAATGAACAGTTCTTC. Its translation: CSSTVTQGSYNEQFF.